This entry describes one T cell receptor beta chain. Generated by immunoSEQ multiplex PCR, the TCRdb table keeps only in-frame clones and is missing some. The data show roughly 76,000 clones, with 94% seen just once and 6.2% held by the top ten. This record comes from a study of control samples from healthy donors and cancer patients. This CDR3 has 16 amino acids. Trimming cost V 2 bases and J 5 bases, with 16 bases left between them. Germline CDR1 is SNHLY and CDR2 is FYNNEI. The sequenced sample was blood. This chain uses TRBV2 with TRBJ2-4; weak D call: TRBD1 (5 bases). The clonotype originates from a woman in her forties in good health. The CDR3 region has the DNA TGTGCCAGCAGTGAAAGCCTCGCGGCAGGGCAAAACATTCAGTACTTC. It specifies CASSESLAAGQNIQYF. Full variable domain (rest looked up from reference TRBV2 and TRBJ2-4): EPEVTQTPSHQVTQMGQEVILRCVPISNHLYFYWYRQILGQKVEFLVSFYNNEISEKSEIFDDQFSVERPDGSNFTLKIRSTKLEDSAMYFCASSESLAAGQNIQYFGAGTRLSVL.